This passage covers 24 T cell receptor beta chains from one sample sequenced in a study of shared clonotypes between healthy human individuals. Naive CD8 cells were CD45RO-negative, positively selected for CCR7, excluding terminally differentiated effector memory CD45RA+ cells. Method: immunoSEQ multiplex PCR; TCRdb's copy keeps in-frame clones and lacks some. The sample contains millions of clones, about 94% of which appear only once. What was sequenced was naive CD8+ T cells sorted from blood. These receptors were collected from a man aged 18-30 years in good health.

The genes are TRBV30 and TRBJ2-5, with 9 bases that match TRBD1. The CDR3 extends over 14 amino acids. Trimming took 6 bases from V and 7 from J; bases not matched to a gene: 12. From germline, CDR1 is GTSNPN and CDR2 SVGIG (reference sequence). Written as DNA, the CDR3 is TGTGCCTGTACGGTCTGGGACAGGGTTTTGACCCAGTACTTC. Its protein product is CACTVWDRVLTQYF.

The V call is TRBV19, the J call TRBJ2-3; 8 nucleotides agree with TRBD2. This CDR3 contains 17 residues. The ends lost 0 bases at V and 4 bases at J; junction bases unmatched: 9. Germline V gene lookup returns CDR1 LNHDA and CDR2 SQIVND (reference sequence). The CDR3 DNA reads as TGTGCCAGTAGTATAGAGGGGACTAGGATAGGAGCAGATACGCAGTATTTT. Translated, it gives CASSIEGTRIGADTQYF.

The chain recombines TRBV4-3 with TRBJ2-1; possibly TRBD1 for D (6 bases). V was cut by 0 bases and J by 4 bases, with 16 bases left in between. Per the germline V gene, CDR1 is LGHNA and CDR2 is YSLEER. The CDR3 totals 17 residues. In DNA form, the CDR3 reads TGCGCCAGCAGCCAAGATGAGGGGGATTCCTGGTACAATGAGCAGTTCTTC. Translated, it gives CASSQDEGDSWYNEQFF.

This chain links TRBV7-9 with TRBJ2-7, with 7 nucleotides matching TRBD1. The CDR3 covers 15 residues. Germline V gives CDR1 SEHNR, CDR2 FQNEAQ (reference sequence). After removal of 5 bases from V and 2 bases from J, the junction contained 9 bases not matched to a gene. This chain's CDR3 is CASSHPDRLTYEQYF. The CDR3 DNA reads TGTGCCAGCAGCCACCCGGACAGGTTAACCTACGAGCAGTACTTC.

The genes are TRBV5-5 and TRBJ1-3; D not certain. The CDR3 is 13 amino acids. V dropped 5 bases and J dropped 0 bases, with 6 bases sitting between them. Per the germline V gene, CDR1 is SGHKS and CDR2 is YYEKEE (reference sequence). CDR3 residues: CASRGSSGNTIYF. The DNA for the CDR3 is TGTGCCAGCAGGGGTTCCTCTGGAAACACCATATATTTT.

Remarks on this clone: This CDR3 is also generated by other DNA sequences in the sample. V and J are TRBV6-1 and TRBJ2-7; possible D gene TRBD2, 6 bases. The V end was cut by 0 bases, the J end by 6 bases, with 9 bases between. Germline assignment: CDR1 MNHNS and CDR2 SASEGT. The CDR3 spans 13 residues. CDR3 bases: TGTGCCAGCAGTGAAGCGCGGGGTGGCGAGCAGTACTTC. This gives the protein CASSEARGGEQYF.

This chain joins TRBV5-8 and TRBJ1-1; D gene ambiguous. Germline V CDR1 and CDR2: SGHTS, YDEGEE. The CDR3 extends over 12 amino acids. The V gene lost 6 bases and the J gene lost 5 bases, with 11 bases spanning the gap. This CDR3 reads CASTEIGTEAFF. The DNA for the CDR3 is TGTGCCAGCACCGAAATTGGGACTGAAGCTTTCTTT.

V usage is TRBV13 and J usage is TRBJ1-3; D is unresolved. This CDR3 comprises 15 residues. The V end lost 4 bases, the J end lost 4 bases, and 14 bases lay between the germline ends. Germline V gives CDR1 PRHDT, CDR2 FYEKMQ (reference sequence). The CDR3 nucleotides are TGTGCCAGCAGCTACGGTGCGGGCGAGGGAAACACCATATATTTT. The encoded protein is CASSYGAGEGNTIYF.

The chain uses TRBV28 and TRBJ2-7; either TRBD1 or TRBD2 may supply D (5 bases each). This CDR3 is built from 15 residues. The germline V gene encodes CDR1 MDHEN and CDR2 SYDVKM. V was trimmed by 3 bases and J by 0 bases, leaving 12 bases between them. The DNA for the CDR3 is TGTGCCAGCAGTTTTCGGGGCAGGCGCTCCTACGAGCAGTACTTC. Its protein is CASSFRGRRSYEQYF.

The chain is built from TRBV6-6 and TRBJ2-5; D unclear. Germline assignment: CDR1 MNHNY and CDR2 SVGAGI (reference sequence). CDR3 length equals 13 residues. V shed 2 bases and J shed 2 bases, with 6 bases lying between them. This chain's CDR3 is CASSYGYQETQYF. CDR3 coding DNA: TGTGCCAGCAGTTACGGATATCAAGAGACCCAGTACTTC.

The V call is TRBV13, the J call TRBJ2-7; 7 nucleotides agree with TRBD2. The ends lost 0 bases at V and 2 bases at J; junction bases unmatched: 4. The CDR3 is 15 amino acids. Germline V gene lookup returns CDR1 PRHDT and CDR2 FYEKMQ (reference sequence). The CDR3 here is CASSLGRGDPYEQYF. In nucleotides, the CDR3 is TGTGCCAGCAGCTTAGGCCGGGGGGATCCCTACGAGCAGTACTTC. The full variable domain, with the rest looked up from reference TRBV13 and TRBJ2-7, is AAGVIQSPRHLIKEKRETATLKCYPIPRHDTVYWYQQGPGQDPQFLISFYEKMQSDKGSIPDRFSAQQFSDYHSELNMSSLELGDSALYFCASSLGRGDPYEQYFGPGTRLTVT.

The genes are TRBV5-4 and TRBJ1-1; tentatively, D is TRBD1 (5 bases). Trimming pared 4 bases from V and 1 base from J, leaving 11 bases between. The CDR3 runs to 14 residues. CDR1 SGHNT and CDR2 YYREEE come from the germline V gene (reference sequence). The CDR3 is CASSPMGGNTEAFF. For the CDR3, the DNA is TGTGCCAGCAGCCCCATGGGGGGGAACACTGAAGCTTTCTTT.

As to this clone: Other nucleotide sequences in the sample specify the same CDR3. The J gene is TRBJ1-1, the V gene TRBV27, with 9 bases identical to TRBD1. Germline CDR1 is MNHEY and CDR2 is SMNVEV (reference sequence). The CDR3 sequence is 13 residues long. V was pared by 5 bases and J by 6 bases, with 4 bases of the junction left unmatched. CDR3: CASSPGQGPEAFF. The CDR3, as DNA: TGTGCCAGCAGTCCGGGACAGGGACCTGAAGCTTTCTTT.

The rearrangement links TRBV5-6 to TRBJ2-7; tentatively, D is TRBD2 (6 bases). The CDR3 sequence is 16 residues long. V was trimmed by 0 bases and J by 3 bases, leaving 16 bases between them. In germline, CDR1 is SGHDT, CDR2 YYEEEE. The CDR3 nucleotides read TGTGCCAGCAGCTTGGGAGGAGTAGCGGTCGACTACGAGCAGTACTTC. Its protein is CASSLGGVAVDYEQYF.

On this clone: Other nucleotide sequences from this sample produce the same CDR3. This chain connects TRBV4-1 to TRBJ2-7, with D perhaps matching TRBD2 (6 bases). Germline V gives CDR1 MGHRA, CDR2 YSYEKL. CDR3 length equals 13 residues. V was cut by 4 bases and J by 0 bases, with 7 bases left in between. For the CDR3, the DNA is TGCGCCAGCAGCCCGGGAGTCTCCTACGAGCAGTACTTC. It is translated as CASSPGVSYEQYF.

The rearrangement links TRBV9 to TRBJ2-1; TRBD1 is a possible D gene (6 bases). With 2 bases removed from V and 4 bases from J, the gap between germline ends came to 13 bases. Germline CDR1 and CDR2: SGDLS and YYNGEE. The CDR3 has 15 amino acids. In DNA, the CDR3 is TGTGCCAGCAGCGTTAGGACAGAAGATTACAATGAGCAGTTCTTC. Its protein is CASSVRTEDYNEQFF.

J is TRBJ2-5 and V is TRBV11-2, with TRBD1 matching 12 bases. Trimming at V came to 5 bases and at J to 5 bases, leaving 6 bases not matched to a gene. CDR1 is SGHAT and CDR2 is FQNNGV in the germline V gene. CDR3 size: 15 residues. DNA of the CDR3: TGTGCCAGCAGCCCGCCGGGACAGGGGGCCGAGACCCAGTACTTC. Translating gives CASSPPGQGAETQYF.

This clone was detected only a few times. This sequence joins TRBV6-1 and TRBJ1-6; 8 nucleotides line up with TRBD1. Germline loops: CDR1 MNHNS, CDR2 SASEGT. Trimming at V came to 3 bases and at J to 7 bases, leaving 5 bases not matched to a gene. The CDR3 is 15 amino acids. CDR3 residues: CASSDQGAENSPLHF. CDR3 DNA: TGTGCCAGCAGTGATCAGGGGGCAGAGAATTCACCCCTCCACTTT.

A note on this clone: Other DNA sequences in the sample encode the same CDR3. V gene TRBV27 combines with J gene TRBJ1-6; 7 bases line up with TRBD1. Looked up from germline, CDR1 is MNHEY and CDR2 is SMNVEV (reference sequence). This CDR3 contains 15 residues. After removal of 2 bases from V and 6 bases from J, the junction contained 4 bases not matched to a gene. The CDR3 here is CASSLGAGGNSPLHF. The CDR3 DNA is TGTGCCAGCAGTTTAGGGGCAGGGGGTAATTCACCCCTCCACTTT.

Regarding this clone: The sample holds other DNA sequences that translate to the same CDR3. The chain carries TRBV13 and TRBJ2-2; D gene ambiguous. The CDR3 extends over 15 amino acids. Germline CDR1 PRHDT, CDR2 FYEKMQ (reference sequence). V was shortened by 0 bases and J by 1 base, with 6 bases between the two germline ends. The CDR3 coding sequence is TGTGCCAGCAGCTTAGGCCTAGGGAACACCGGGGAGCTGTTTTTT. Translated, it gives CASSLGLGNTGELFF.

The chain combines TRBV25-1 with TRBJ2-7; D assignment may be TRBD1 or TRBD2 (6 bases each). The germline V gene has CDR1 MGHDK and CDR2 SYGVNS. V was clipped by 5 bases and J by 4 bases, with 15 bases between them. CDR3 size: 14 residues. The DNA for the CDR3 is TGTGCCAGCAGTAACGAAGGGGGGTCTTACGAGCAGTACTTC. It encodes CASSNEGGSYEQYF.

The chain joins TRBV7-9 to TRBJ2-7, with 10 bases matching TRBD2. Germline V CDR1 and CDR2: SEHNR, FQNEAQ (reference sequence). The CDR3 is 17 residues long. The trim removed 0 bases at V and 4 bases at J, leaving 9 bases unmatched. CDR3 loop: CASSLAKGLAERYEQYF. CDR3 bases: TGTGCCAGCAGCTTAGCTAAAGGACTAGCGGAGAGGTACGAGCAGTACTTC.

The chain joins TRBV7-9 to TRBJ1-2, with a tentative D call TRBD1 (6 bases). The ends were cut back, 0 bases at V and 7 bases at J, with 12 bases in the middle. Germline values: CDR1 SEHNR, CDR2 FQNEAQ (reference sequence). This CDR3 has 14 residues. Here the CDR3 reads CASSLAGGAAGYTF. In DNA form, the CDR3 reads TGTGCCAGCAGCTTAGCCGGGGGCGCGGCTGGCTACACCTTC.

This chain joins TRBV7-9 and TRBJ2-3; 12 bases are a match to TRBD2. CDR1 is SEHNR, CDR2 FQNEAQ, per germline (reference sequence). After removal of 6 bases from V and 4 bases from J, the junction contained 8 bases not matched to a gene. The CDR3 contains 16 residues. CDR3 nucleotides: TGTGCCAGCAGTCCGAGTCTAGCGGGAGGGGCAGATACGCAGTATTTT. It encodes CASSPSLAGGADTQYF.